This record covers a single T cell receptor (beta chain). Its target is unknown. Unique molecular identifiers were incorporated during preparation of the TCRbeta library. TCRdb independently ran MiXCR on the PCR reads; one entry per CDR3 protein. The profile shows fewer than 350,000 distinct CDR3 sequences, around a tenth of them singletons. The CDR3 spans 16 residues. The V segment lost 3 bases and the J segment 4 bases; nucleotides outside the gene matches: 9. CDR1 is SGHTA and CDR2 is FQGNSA in the germline V gene. The data were taken from a study of T-cell reconstitution after alpha-beta-depleted transplantation in children. Study-wide results and caveats: Most T-cell counts and diversity one year after the transplant came from T cells that were newly produced.

This clonotype originated in a boy younger than two with acute myeloid leukemia, due to receive a stem cell transplant. Sequencing was performed on PBMCs, taken before TCRalphabeta/CD19-depleted stem cell transplant. The chain recombines TRBV7-2 with TRBJ2-7, with 10 bases that match TRBD2. In nucleotides, the CDR3 is TGTGCCAGCAGCTTCCCCCCGGGACTAGCGATATACGAGCAGTACTTC. Translated, it gives CASSFPPGLAIYEQYF.